This T cell receptor (beta chain) was recorded in a study of T-cell reconstitution after alpha-beta-depleted transplantation in children. The V gene lost 6 bases and the J gene lost 4 bases, with 17 bases spanning the gap. CDR3 length: 15 amino acids. This clonotype was counted ten times or more. Its target is unknown. Whole-study findings and limits: Hyperexpanded clones declined; after one year, newly produced T cells mostly supplied diversity. After transplant, high TCRbeta diversity at day 60 in some patients arose from surviving recipient T cells and thymic progenitors. Reported findings indicate that, about two months after transplant, alpha-beta T cells came from several hundred expanded clones, which were derived from non-depleted graft cells.

It was with unique molecular identifiers that the TCRbeta library was prepared. Each CDR3 protein gets one entry after TCRdb re-called the PCR reads with MiXCR. The sample comprises approximately 800,000 distinct CDR3 sequences, under 20% of which are singletons, and roughly 5% rests with the top ten. The chain combines TRBV12-3 or TRBV12-4 with TRBJ2-3; tentative D call: TRBD1 (6 bases). The origin of this receptor is a male patient under 18 who had a stem cell transplant for acute lymphoblastic leukemia, so the T cells may come from the graft donor. Here the sequenced sample was PBMCs, mostly from graft donor cells, taken 360 days after TCRalphabeta/CD19-depleted stem cell transplant. The CDR3 DNA follows: TGTGCCAGCAGCCTTGGACAGATAGTCTCAGATACGCAGTATTTT. It codes for CASSLGQIVSDTQYF.